These 32 T cell receptor beta chains originate from one sample sequenced in a study of a mutant IDH1 vaccine in newly diagnosed glioma. The antigens for these receptors are not known. Using immunoSEQ multiplex PCR, the repertoire was profiled, and TCRdb retains in-frame clones only, with some absent. The sample has about 53,000 clones, roughly 81% seen once. Time point: week 23, last vaccination. Doses comprised 300 ug of mutant IDH1 20-mer peptide each, plus topical imiquimod. Material: PBMCs, obtained from a glioma patient whose treatment included an IDH1 peptide vaccine. Source of these receptors: a woman in her thirties or forties with glioma. Some clones in this sample may be carry-over from other donors' samples.

J is TRBJ2-7 and V is TRBV18; 11 positions agree with TRBD1. Germline CDR1 reads KGHSH; CDR2 reads LQKENI. The V gene end was trimmed by 0 bases and the J gene end by 2 bases; junction bases not matched to a gene: 3. The CDR3 extends over 16 amino acids. This CDR3 reads CASSPPGQGVTYEQYF. The CDR3 bases are TGTGCCAGCTCACCACCGGGACAGGGGGTAACCTACGAGCAGTACTTC.

This sequence joins TRBV11-1 and TRBJ2-7; 7 nucleotides align to TRBD1. The CDR3 covers 12 residues. Germline loops: CDR1 SGHAT, CDR2 FQDESV (reference sequence). Trimming at V came to 10 bases and at J to 1 base, leaving 4 bases not matched to a gene. CDR3 loop: CATQQGSYEQYF. Written as DNA, the CDR3 is TGTGCCACCCAACAGGGGTCCTACGAGCAGTACTTC.

This chain joins TRBV29-1 and TRBJ1-2; D is unclear. The length of the CDR3 is 11 residues. The V gene's germline CDR1 is SQVTM and CDR2 ANQGSEA. Trimming removed 7 bases from V and 8 bases from J, with 14 bases in between. The CDR3 spells CSGRASAGYTF. In DNA form, the CDR3 reads TGCAGCGGTAGGGCCTCGGCAGGCTACACCTTC.

In its sample, this clone was seen once. The chain employs TRBV18 and TRBJ2-7; 8 nucleotides align to TRBD1. The CDR3 has 17 amino acids. V was pared by 2 bases and J by 5 bases, with 14 bases of the junction left unmatched. The germline V gene encodes CDR1 KGHSH and CDR2 LQKENI. CDR3 residues: CASSPRVSGTGGNEQYF. The CDR3 DNA reads TGTGCCAGCTCACCAAGGGTATCCGGGACAGGAGGGAACGAGCAGTACTTC.

This clone was recorded a few times. The chain uses TRBV19 and TRBJ1-5; TRBD1 is a possible D gene (6 bases). Germline assignment: CDR1 LNHDA and CDR2 SQIVND (reference sequence). CDR3 size: 14 residues. Deletions cut 5 bases from V and 0 bases from J, with 8 bases between. The CDR3 region is CASSQGYSNQPQHF. CDR3 sequence (DNA): TGTGCCAGTAGTCAGGGGTATAGCAATCAGCCCCAGCATTTT.

This sequence joins TRBV4-3 and TRBJ1-6; 9 nucleotides line up with TRBD1. The CDR3 length is 16 residues. Germline-derived CDR1 and CDR2 are LGHNA and YSLEER. V shed 0 bases, J shed 7 bases, and the junction held 4 bases outside the gene matches. CDR3 in amino acids: CASSQDGGTGNSPLHF. The CDR3 DNA is TGCGCCAGCAGCCAAGACGGGGGGACAGGGAATTCACCCCTCCACTTT.

This chain connects TRBV2 to TRBJ2-5; no clear D gene. Trimming took 4 bases from V and 5 from J, leaving 11 bases between them. The CDR3 has 13 amino acids. Per germline, CDR1 SNHLY and CDR2 FYNNEI. The CDR3 bases are TGTGCCAGCAGTGGAGCAGAAGGGGAGACCCAGTACTTC. This gives the protein CASSGAEGETQYF.

The chain joins TRBV5-1 to TRBJ1-6, with 9 bases identical to TRBD1. From germline, CDR1 is SGHRS and CDR2 YFSETQ. Germline trimming cut 4 bases from V and 10 bases from J; bases unmatched to any gene: 12. The CDR3 has 16 residues. The CDR3 DNA sequence: TGCGCCAGCAGCACGGGACAGGGAGGGGAAGAGTCACCCCTCCACTTT. It translates to CASSTGQGGEESPLHF. Full variable domain (rest looked up from reference TRBV5-1 and TRBJ1-6): KAGVTQTPRYLIKTRGQQVTLSCSPISGHRSVSWYQQTPGQGLQFLFEYFSETQRNKGNFPGRFSGRQFSNSRSEMNVSTLELGDSALYLCASSTGQGGEESPLHFGNGTRLTVT.

The genes are TRBV27 and TRBJ2-7, with unresolved D. Germline CDR1 reads MNHEY; CDR2 reads SMNVEV (reference sequence). The CDR3 length is 12 residues. The V end lost 5 bases, the J end lost 2 bases, and 7 bases lay between the germline ends. The CDR3 here is CASSSHPYEQYF. The CDR3 DNA reads TGTGCCAGCAGTAGCCATCCCTACGAGCAGTACTTC.

The rearrangement links TRBV2 to TRBJ2-7; weak D call: TRBD2 (5 bases). CDR1 is SNHLY and CDR2 is FYNNEI in the germline V gene. This CDR3 comprises 13 residues. V gave up 0 bases and J gave up 3 bases, with 6 bases separating them. The CDR3 sequence: CASSEARGYEQYF. CDR3 coding DNA: TGTGCCAGCAGTGAAGCCCGGGGCTACGAGCAGTACTTC.

Written as DNA, the CDR3 is TGTGCCAGCAGTCGGGACAGGAGCGAGACCCAGTACTTC. Its protein product is CASSRDRSETQYF. This sequence joins TRBV5-4 and TRBJ2-5, with TRBD1 matching 8 bases. The germline V gene has CDR1 SGHNT and CDR2 YYREEE (reference sequence). There are 13 residues in the CDR3. With 5 bases clipped from V and 5 bases from J, the junction kept 5 bases outside the gene matches.

V usage is TRBV5-3 and J usage is TRBJ1-3, with D perhaps TRBD1 (6 bases). TRBV5-3 falls under the ORF class, with uncertain function. The V end lost 5 bases, the J end lost 1 base, and 16 bases lay between the germline ends. This CDR3 comprises 16 residues. CDR3 in DNA: TGTGCCAGAAGTGATAACAGGGCCCCATCTGGAAACACCATATATTTT. It codes for CARSDNRAPSGNTIYF.

V and J are TRBV9 and TRBJ2-3; TRBD2 might be the D (5 bases). The germline CDR1 and CDR2 sequences are SGDLS and YYNGEE. CDR3 size: 15 residues. V was cut by 1 base and J by 4 bases, with 13 bases left in between. CDR3 in amino acids: CASSVLSLAADTQYF. CDR3 nucleotide sequence: TGTGCCAGCAGCGTATTGTCCCTAGCCGCAGATACGCAGTATTTT.

The chain joins TRBV14 to TRBJ2-1, with D hard to call. This CDR3 comprises 14 residues. V lost 4 bases and J lost 9, with 16 bases in between. Germline V gives CDR1 SGHDN, CDR2 FVKESK. CDR3 nucleotides: TGTGCCAGCAGCCGATCATATAGTTTCGGTGAGCAGTTCTTC. This gives the protein CASSRSYSFGEQFF.

This chain joins TRBV7-8 and TRBJ2-3, with D maybe TRBD1 (6 bases). Germline assignment: CDR1 SGHVS and CDR2 FQNEAQ. Trimming left V 10 bases short and J 2 bases short, with 13 bases between. The CDR3 extends over 13 amino acids. The CDR3 DNA reads as TGTGCCACTTCCAGGGGTTTCACAGATACGCAGTATTTT. Its protein product is CATSRGFTDTQYF.

The chain uses TRBV9 and TRBJ2-3, with D hard to call. The CDR3 sequence is 15 residues long. Germline V gene lookup returns CDR1 SGDLS and CDR2 YYNGEE. V was shortened by 0 bases and J by 2 bases, with 10 bases between the two germline ends. The DNA for the CDR3 is TGTGCCAGCAGCGTAGCTTCTACCTACACAGATACGCAGTATTTT. It is translated as CASSVASTYTDTQYF.

This rearrangement joins TRBV6-6 to TRBJ1-4, with D possibly being TRBD1 (6 bases). The germline V and J ends were trimmed by 11 bases and 0 bases, with 10 bases remaining between them. The CDR3 is 13 amino acids. In germline, CDR1 is MNHNY, CDR2 SVGAGI (reference sequence). The CDR3 sequence is CAARGPTNEKLFF. The CDR3 nucleotides are TGTGCCGCCCGGGGGCCAACTAATGAAAAACTGTTTTTT.

V and J are TRBV6-8 and TRBJ2-5; no firm D call. V was cut by 9 bases and J by 6 bases, with 20 bases left in between. Germline CDR1 MNHGY, CDR2 SAAAGT. CDR3 length: 14 amino acids. CDR3 protein: CARLESDAVKTQYF. CDR3 DNA sequence: TGTGCCAGATTGGAATCCGATGCGGTCAAGACCCAGTACTTC.

The rearrangement uses TRBV19 and TRBJ1-5, with a possible D match to TRBD1 (5 bases). The CDR3 totals 17 residues. Germline-derived CDR1 and CDR2 are LNHDA and SQIVND (reference sequence). V gave up 7 bases and J gave up 3 bases, with 22 bases separating them. The CDR3 is CASILRGSRRDNQPQHF. The CDR3 nucleotides are TGTGCCAGTATTCTTCGGGGGTCCCGTCGAGACAATCAGCCCCAGCATTTT.

This clone was observed once. The genes are TRBV7-7 and TRBJ2-5, with 9 bases that match TRBD2. Germline CDR1 reads SSHAT; CDR2 reads FNYEAQ (reference sequence). CDR3 length equals 13 residues. Here the CDR3 reads CASGGQKGETQYF. For the CDR3, the DNA is TGTGCTAGCGGGGGCCAAAAGGGGGAGACCCAGTACTTC. Full variable domain (missing parts from reference TRBV7-7 and TRBJ2-5): GAGVSQSPRYKVTKRGQDVTLRCDPISSHATLYWYQQALGQGPEFLTYFNYEAQPDKSGLPSDRFSAERPEGSISTLTIQRTEQRDSAMYRCASGGQKGETQYFGPGTRLLVL.

This chain links TRBV18 with TRBJ1-5; D possibly corresponds to TRBD1 (5 bases). This CDR3 is 12 amino acids long. The germline gives CDR1 KGHSH, CDR2 LQKENI. V was trimmed by 5 bases and J by 5 bases, leaving 7 bases between them. CDR3 sequence: CASSAGYQPQHF. In DNA form, the CDR3 reads TGTGCCAGCTCAGCAGGGTATCAGCCCCAGCATTTT.

This clone is a singleton in its sample. This chain uses TRBV30 with TRBJ2-5; 7 bases align to TRBD1. The CDR3 is 14 amino acids. Germline V gene data show CDR1 as GTSNPN and CDR2 as SVGIG (reference sequence). Unmatched junction bases numbered 7, after V lost 2 bases and J lost 4 bases. CDR3 protein: CAWSKGAFPETQYF. CDR3 DNA sequence: TGTGCCTGGAGTAAGGGGGCTTTTCCAGAGACCCAGTACTTC.

This sequence joins TRBV6-1 and TRBJ2-4; possibly TRBD1 or TRBD2 for D (5 bases each). V lost 8 bases and J 0 bases, leaving 11 bases between the germline ends. The CDR3 covers 14 residues. CDR1 and CDR2 (germline): MNHNS, SASEGT. In DNA form, the CDR3 reads TGTGCCAGCCGCCCCGGGACAGCCAAAAACATTCAGTACTTC. This translates into CASRPGTAKNIQYF.

This clone was counted once. V gene TRBV7-3 combines with J gene TRBJ2-3; no reliable D call. Trimming removed 2 bases from V and 4 bases from J, with 1 base in between. Germline V gene data show CDR1 as SGHTA and CDR2 as FQGTGA. The CDR3 contains 11 residues. In DNA form, the CDR3 reads TGTGCCAGCAGCTTAGCAGATACGCAGTATTTT. Encoded protein: CASSLADTQYF. The full variable domain, with the rest looked up from reference TRBV7-3 and TRBJ2-3, is GAGVSQTPSNKVTEKGKYVELRCDPISGHTALYWYRQSLGQGPEFLIYFQGTGAADDSGLPNDRFFAVRPEGSVSTLKIQRTERGDSAVYLCASSLADTQYFGPGTRLTVL.

The rearrangement uses TRBV6-5 and TRBJ1-2, with a tentative D call TRBD1 (5 bases). The germline CDR1 and CDR2 sequences are MNHEY and SVGAGI. The CDR3 is 13 residues long. Trimming left V 5 bases short and J 2 bases short, with 9 bases between. The CDR3 protein is CASSLGGNYGYTF. The DNA for the CDR3 is TGTGCCAGCAGTCTTGGGGGGAACTATGGCTACACCTTC.

The chain uses TRBV19 and TRBJ1-4; 9 bases line up with TRBD1. Germline-derived CDR1 and CDR2 are LNHDA and SQIVND (reference sequence). The CDR3 length is 14 residues. J gave up 6 bases and V 6 bases, and 5 bases lay outside the gene matches. In DNA, the CDR3 is TGTGCCAGTAGCCGCCGGGACAGGGATGAAAAACTGTTTTTT. Encoded protein: CASSRRDRDEKLFF.

This chain uses TRBV27 with TRBJ1-2; D gene ambiguous. The CDR3 spans 14 residues. Germline values: CDR1 MNHEY, CDR2 SMNVEV (reference sequence). Trimming shortened V by 3 bases and J by 8 bases, and 16 bases separated the two germline ends. CDR3 nucleotide sequence: TGTGCCAGCAGTTTGGGCCAATTAGGAGGGGGCTACACCTTC. Encoded protein: CASSLGQLGGGYTF.

The chain recombines TRBV14 with TRBJ2-5; 7 bases line up with TRBD2. CDR1 SGHDN and CDR2 FVKESK come from the germline V gene. The J segment lost 4 bases and the V segment lost 1 base, leaving 6 bases of the junction unmatched. The CDR3 runs 15 residues. CDR3: CASSQGSGVGETQYF. The CDR3 coding sequence is TGTGCCAGCAGCCAAGGGAGCGGGGTAGGAGAGACCCAGTACTTC.

The chain uses TRBV25-1 and TRBJ1-2; weak D call: TRBD1 (5 bases). V lost 3 bases and J 4 bases, leaving 9 bases between the germline ends. Germline V gene data show CDR1 as MGHDK and CDR2 as SYGVNS. The CDR3 is 13 amino acids. The CDR3 protein is CASSEGPRYGYTF. CDR3 DNA sequence: TGTGCCAGCAGTGAGGGGCCCCGCTATGGCTACACCTTC.

V and J are TRBV7-2 and TRBJ1-2; D is possibly TRBD1 (6 bases). The CDR3 has 15 amino acids. V was shortened by 2 bases and J by 5 bases, with 15 bases between the two germline ends. CDR1 is SGHTA and CDR2 is FQGNSA in the germline V gene. The CDR3 region is CASSLSVGGGYGYTF. The CDR3 DNA is TGTGCCAGCAGCTTATCTGTAGGGGGTGGTTATGGCTACACCTTC. Filled out from reference TRBV7-2 and TRBJ1-2, the complete variable domain reads GAGVSQSPSNKVTEKGKDVELRCDPISGHTALYWYRQSLGQGLEFLIYFQGNSAPDKSGLPSDRFSAERTGGSVSTLTIQRTQQEDSAVYLCASSLSVGGGYGYTFGSGTRLTVV.

This clone occurred a few times. This rearrangement joins TRBV9 to TRBJ1-4; 9 bases agree with TRBD1. Germline V CDR1 and CDR2: SGDLS, YYNGEE. The CDR3 covers 15 residues. The V segment lost 5 bases and the J segment 8 bases; nucleotides outside the gene matches: 10. The CDR3 sequence is CASSNRGQGSEKLFF. The CDR3 DNA follows: TGTGCCAGCAGTAACCGGGGACAGGGAAGCGAAAAACTGTTTTTT.

V gene TRBV12-5 combines with J gene TRBJ1-5; 11 bases map to TRBD1. The junction had 6 bases not matched to a gene; V was cut back by 11 bases and J by 3 bases. Per germline, CDR1 LGHNT and CDR2 FRNRAP. The CDR3 has 14 amino acids. The CDR3 nucleotides read TGTGCTTGCGGACAGGGGGCCAACAATCAGCCCCAGCATTTT. It yields the protein CACGQGANNQPQHF.